The clone carrying this T cell receptor beta chain came up many times. This record belongs to a study of CD8 T cells in ankylosing spondylitis. The CDR3 covers 18 residues. Germline values: CDR1 SGHRS, CDR2 YFSETQ. Trimming stripped 4 bases from V and 2 bases from J, with 25 bases between. Making the TCR beta libraries involved quantitative 5'-RACE with molecular barcodes. Each CDR3 protein is one row after TCRdb ran MiXCR on the 5' RACE reads. The sample records approximately 250,000 distinct CDR3 sequences, roughly 8.2% being singletons. The sample comprised blood, either unsorted or a sorted T cell fraction (not recorded which). This receptor was identified in a female donor with ankylosing spondylitis or in good health (not recorded which). The chain links TRBV5-1 to TRBJ2-7; D perhaps matches TRBD2 (5 bases). Here the CDR3 reads CASSAGRAPLPSTYEQYF. The DNA of the CDR3 is TGCGCCAGCAGCGCCGGGCGGGCCCCTTTGCCATCCACCTACGAGCAGTACTTC.